A single T cell receptor beta chain is shown here with its context. Its antigen remains unidentified. With 60 Vbeta and 13 Jbeta primers, the PCR was carried out. The method was immunoSEQ multiplex PCR; TCRdb's version includes in-frame clones alone and lacks a portion of them. The sample yields approximately 69,000 clones, more than 75% seen once. V was shortened by 0 bases and J by 4 bases, with 13 bases between the two germline ends. Looked up from germline, CDR1 is KGHSH and CDR2 is LQKENI. This CDR3 region has 16 residues. The data belong to a study of cytomegalovirus exposure and HLA in healthy donors. Notes on the study in general: Most of the TCR beta V segments (in an earlier analysis) were productive either about 87% or about 30% of the time. It was approximately 150 TCR beta chains that were listed as cytomegalovirus-associated.

The sequence derives from a man in his late teens or twenties in good health and CMV-seronegative. V usage is TRBV18 and J usage is TRBJ2-1, with D possibly matching TRBD2 (6 bases). The sample taken for sequencing was PBMCs. In DNA form, the CDR3 reads TGTGCCAGCTCACCACCGGGAGGATTTAGTTACAATGAGCAGTTCTTC. Translation gives CASSPPGGFSYNEQFF.